What follows are 5 T cell receptor beta chains derived from one specimen sequenced in a study of neurological immune-mediated disorders. TCRdb re-analysed the 5' RACE reads in MiXCR, keeping a single row per CDR3 protein. The sample contains over 45,000 distinct CDR3 sequences, 5.8% of which appear only once. Sequenced input: CD4+ T cells from blood. The receptor source for this set is a woman between 18 and 29 years old with multiple sclerosis.

This clonotype was counted many times. The V and J genes are TRBV28 and TRBJ2-5; D may be TRBD2 (7 bases). Germline CDR1 MDHEN, CDR2 SYDVKM. The CDR3 consists of 14 residues. The V gene lost 6 bases and the J gene lost 4 bases, with 15 bases spanning the gap. This CDR3 is CASRGGGAVETQYF. In nucleotides, the CDR3 is TGTGCCAGCAGAGGGGGGGGAGCGGTAGAGACCCAGTACTTC.

This clonotype showed up many times. The chain is built from TRBV20-1 and TRBJ2-5; the D gene is possibly TRBD1 (6 bases). The germline CDR1 and CDR2 sequences are DFQATT and SNEGSKA (reference sequence). V was clipped by 4 bases and J by 5 bases, with 17 bases between them. This CDR3 comprises 14 residues. The CDR3 bases are TGCAGTGCTAATACGAATACAGGGTCGGAGACCCAGTACTTC. Its translation: CSANTNTGSETQYF.

This clonotype was counted ten times or more. The chain carries TRBV20-1 and TRBJ1-2; D ambiguous. CDR3 length: 12 residues. The ends were cut back, 0 bases at V and 3 bases at J, with 5 bases in the middle. CDR1 is DFQATT, CDR2 SNEGSKA, per germline (reference sequence). The CDR3 sequence: CSAREEDYGYTF. CDR3 nucleotide sequence: TGCAGTGCTAGAGAGGAGGACTATGGCTACACCTTC.

At least ten counts were recorded for this clonotype. The chain combines TRBV7-2 with TRBJ1-2, with a tentative D call TRBD1 (5 bases). The length of the CDR3 is 15 residues. Per germline, CDR1 SGHTA and CDR2 FQGNSA. V lost 1 base and J lost 4, with 13 bases in between. The CDR3 is CASSLGVRGGYGYTF. The CDR3 nucleotides are TGTGCCAGCAGCTTAGGAGTTAGGGGCGGCTATGGCTACACCTTC.

This clonotype was observed many times. V is TRBV5-1 and J is TRBJ1-1, with D maybe TRBD1 (5 bases). CDR3 size: 14 residues. In germline, CDR1 is SGHRS, CDR2 YFSETQ. Trimming left V 3 bases short and J 2 bases short, with 11 bases between. The CDR3 DNA follows: TGCGCCAGCAGCTACCGGGACTCCAACACTGAAGCTTTCTTT. Its translation: CASSYRDSNTEAFF.